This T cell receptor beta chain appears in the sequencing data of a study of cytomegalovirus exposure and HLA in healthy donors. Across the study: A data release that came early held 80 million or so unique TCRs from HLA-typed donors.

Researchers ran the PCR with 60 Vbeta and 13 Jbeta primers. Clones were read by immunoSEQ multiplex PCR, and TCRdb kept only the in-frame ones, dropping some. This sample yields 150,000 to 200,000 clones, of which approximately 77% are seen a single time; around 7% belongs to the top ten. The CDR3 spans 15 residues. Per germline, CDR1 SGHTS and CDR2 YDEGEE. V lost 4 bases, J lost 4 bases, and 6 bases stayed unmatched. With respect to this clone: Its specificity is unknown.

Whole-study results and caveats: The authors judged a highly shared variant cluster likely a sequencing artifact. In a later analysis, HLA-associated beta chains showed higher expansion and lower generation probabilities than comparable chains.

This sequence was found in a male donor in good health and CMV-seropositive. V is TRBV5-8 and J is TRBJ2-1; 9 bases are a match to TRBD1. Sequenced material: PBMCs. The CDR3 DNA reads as TGTGCCAGCAGCACCGGGACAGGGCCGTACAATGAGCAGTTCTTC. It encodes CASSTGTGPYNEQFF.